The clone carrying this T cell receptor beta chain appeared once. The antigen is unknown. The PCR ran on 60 Vbeta and 13 Jbeta primers. Clones were sequenced by immunoSEQ multiplex PCR, and TCRdb holds only the in-frame ones, with some missing. The sample lists about 160,000 clones, approximately 80% occurring once. The record originates from a study of cytomegalovirus exposure and HLA in healthy donors. Study-level results: As immune exposure information, only CMV serostatus was available. It was likely that a cluster of highly shared sequence variants was a sequencing artifact. Looking again later, the authors saw that most CMV-associated TCR beta chains seemed HLA-restricted.

This cohort consisted of healthy bone marrow donors. The CDR3 has 8 amino acids. The V gene's germline CDR1 is SGHTA and CDR2 FQGTGA. With 4 bases removed from V and 11 bases from J, the gap between germline ends came to 3 bases. V usage is TRBV7-3 and J usage is TRBJ2-7; D is undetermined. The receptor was derived from a young man in good health and CMV-seropositive. Sequencing input: PBMCs. The CDR3 DNA reads as TGTGCCAGCAGCTCAAAGTACTTC. Translating gives CASSSKYF.